Below, 8 T cell receptor beta chains from the same sample are listed, as sequenced in a study of T cell changes during pregnancy in multiple sclerosis (dated by TCRdb to between 2017 and 2020). The receptor library was made with the immunoSEQ multiplex PCR assay. The clones in this table, taken by TCRdb from immuneACCESS, are in-frame only. Not every clone is retained; where verified, under half of the shortfall comes from an unresolved V gene, and the cause of the rest is unknown. The sample data list about 100,000 clones, and 90% to 95% of these were observed just once. Jointly, the top ten make up less than 1% of the sample. Here the sequenced sample was peripheral blood, taken after pregnancy. The receptors derive from a female donor with multiple sclerosis, enrolled in a pregnancy study.

The chain uses TRBV7-6 and TRBJ2-3; 7 bases are shared with TRBD1. The junction had 11 bases not matched to a gene; V was cut back by 5 bases and J by 6 bases. The CDR3 is 15 amino acids. Germline V gene lookup returns CDR1 SGHVS and CDR2 FNYEAQ. CDR3 residues: CASSLGAGGPDTQYF. CDR3 in DNA: TGTGCCAGCAGCCTAGGGGCAGGGGGTCCGGATACGCAGTATTTT.

Here the CDR3 reads CASRAGLETYNEQFF. The CDR3 region has the DNA TGCGCCAGCAGGGCGGGACTGGAGACCTACAATGAGCAGTTCTTC. The chain joins TRBV5-1 to TRBJ2-1; D perhaps matches TRBD2 (6 bases). V was shortened by 5 bases and J by 2 bases, with 14 bases between the two germline ends. The CDR3 is 15 residues long. The V gene's germline CDR1 is SGHRS and CDR2 YFSETQ.

The rearrangement links TRBV7-9 to TRBJ2-5; 7 bases align to TRBD1. Losses at the gene ends were 5 bases for V and 5 bases for J; bases not matched to a gene: 17. The CDR3 totals 17 residues. CDR1 and CDR2 (germline): SEHNR, FQNEAQ (reference sequence). Here the CDR3 reads CASSPRLDRAGWETQYF. The CDR3 DNA reads as TGTGCCAGCAGCCCCAGGCTAGACAGGGCTGGGTGGGAGACCCAGTACTTC.

This chain joins TRBV5-1 and TRBJ1-4, with D perhaps matching TRBD1 (5 bases). Deletions cut 2 bases from V and 8 bases from J, with 13 bases between. The CDR3 runs to 14 residues. CDR1 is SGHRS and CDR2 is YFSETQ in the germline V gene. CDR3 loop: CASSFAGPNEKLFF. The CDR3 DNA reads as TGCGCCAGCAGCTTCGCGGGGCCCAACGAAAAACTGTTTTTT. The whole variable domain, filled in from reference TRBV5-1 and TRBJ1-4, reads KAGVTQTPRYLIKTRGQQVTLSCSPISGHRSVSWYQQTPGQGLQFLFEYFSETQRNKGNFPGRFSGRQFSNSRSEMNVSTLELGDSALYLCASSFAGPNEKLFFGSGTQLSVL.

V is TRBV10-3 and J is TRBJ2-1; possible D gene TRBD1, 5 bases. The CDR3 totals 15 residues. In germline, CDR1 is ENHRY, CDR2 SYGVKD. V was shortened by 3 bases and J by 5 bases, with 14 bases between the two germline ends. CDR3 sequence (DNA): TGTGCCATCAGTGATTCAGGGTCTCGCAACAATGAGCAGTTCTTC. Translated, it gives CAISDSGSRNNEQFF.

This clone occurred once. V gene TRBV5-1 combines with J gene TRBJ2-2; 7 bases are shared with TRBD1. Germline V gene data show CDR1 as SGHRS and CDR2 as YFSETQ. The CDR3 runs to 15 residues. With V trimmed by 2 bases and J by 6 bases, 7 bases remained unmatched. In DNA, the CDR3 is TGCGCCAGCAGCTTAGTGACAGGGAATGCCGGGGAGCTGTTTTTT. Its protein product is CASSLVTGNAGELFF.

The V call is TRBV30, the J call TRBJ2-1; tentatively, D is TRBD1 (5 bases). V was shortened by 5 bases and J by 9 bases, with 8 bases between the two germline ends. CDR3 size: 10 residues. The V gene's germline CDR1 is GTSNPN and CDR2 SVGIG (reference sequence). CDR3 sequence: CAWGQGEQFF. Here the CDR3 DNA reads TGTGCCTGGGGGCAGGGTGAGCAGTTCTTC.

The sample holds one count of this clone. This chain connects TRBV18 to TRBJ1-3; 10 positions match TRBD1. V dropped 8 bases and J dropped 2; count of bases not matched to a gene: 6. CDR3 length: 15 residues. The V gene's germline CDR1 is KGHSH and CDR2 LQKENI. The CDR3 coding sequence is TGTGCCAGCACCCGACAGGGGGCTGCTGGAAACACCATATATTTT. Residues: CASTRQGAAGNTIYF. The variable domain in full, completed from reference TRBV18 and TRBJ1-3, reads NAGVMQNPRHLVRRRGQEARLRCSPMKGHSHVYWYRQLPEEGLKFMVYLQKENIIDESGMPKERFSAEFPKEGPSILRIQQVVRGDSAAYFCASTRQGAAGNTIYFGEGSWLTVV.